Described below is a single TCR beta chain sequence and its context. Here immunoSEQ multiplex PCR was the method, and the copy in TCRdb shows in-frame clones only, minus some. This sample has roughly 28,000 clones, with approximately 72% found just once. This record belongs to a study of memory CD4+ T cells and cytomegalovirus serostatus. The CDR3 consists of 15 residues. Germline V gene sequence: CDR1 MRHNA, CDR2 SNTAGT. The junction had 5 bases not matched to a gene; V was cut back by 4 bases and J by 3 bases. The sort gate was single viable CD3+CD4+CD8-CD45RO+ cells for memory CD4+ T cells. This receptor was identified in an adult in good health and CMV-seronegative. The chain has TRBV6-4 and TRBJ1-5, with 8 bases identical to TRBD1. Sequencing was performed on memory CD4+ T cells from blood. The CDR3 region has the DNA TGTGCCAGCAGTGCCCGGGACAGGATCAATCAGCCCCAGCATTTT. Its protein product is CASSARDRINQPQHF.